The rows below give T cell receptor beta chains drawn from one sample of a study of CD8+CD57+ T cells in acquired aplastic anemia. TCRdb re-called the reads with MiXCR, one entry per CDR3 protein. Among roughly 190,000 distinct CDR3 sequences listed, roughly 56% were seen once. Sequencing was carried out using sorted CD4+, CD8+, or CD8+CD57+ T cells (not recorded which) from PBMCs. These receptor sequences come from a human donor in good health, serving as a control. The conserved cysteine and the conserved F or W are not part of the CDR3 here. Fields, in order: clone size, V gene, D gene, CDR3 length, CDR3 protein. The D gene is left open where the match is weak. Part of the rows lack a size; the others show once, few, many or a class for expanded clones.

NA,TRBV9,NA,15,ASSVAPDRGNTGELF
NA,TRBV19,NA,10,ASNHLNTEAF
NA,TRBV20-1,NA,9,SAIGTRGYT
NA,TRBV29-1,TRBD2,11,SVGWVAGDTQY
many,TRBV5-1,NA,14,ASSSHSAENTGELF
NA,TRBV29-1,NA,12,SVEAGDTEYEQY
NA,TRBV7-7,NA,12,ASSQRANTGELF
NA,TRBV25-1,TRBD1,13,ASSESGQGQETQY
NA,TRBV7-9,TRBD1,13,ASSFGQGRLETQY
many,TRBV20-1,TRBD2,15,SARDLTDSGATYEQY
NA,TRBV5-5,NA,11,ASSFDGRPEQY
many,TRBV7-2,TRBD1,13,ASSSRDRENSPLH
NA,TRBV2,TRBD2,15,ASSELGSGGLLYEQY
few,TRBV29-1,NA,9,SVGPYNEQF
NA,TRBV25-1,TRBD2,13,ASTLAGGPQETQY
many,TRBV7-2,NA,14,ASSLTGSSYNSPLH
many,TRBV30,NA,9,AWSGKHEQY
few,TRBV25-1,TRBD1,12,ASSLQGFGYEQY
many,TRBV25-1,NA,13,ASSEPGADDTEAF
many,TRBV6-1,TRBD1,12,ASRFGTGLYEQY
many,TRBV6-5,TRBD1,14,ASSYRTGGPNYGYT
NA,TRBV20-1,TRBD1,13,SARFRDRVSYGYT
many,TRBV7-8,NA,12,ASSFRRSGNTIY
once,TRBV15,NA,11,ATSRDAQETQY
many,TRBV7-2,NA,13,ASSLSRGRGETQY
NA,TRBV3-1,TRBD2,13,ASSQNVGLAGEQY
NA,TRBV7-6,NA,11,ASSSAQGSPLH
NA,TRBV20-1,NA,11,SAQPTGSYEQY
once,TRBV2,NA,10,ASSEDGGAQH
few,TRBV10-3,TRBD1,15,AIRGTGGVDSNQPQH
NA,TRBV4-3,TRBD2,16,ASSQVGTSGGLEETQY
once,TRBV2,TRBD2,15,ASSVAGTTSGQETQY
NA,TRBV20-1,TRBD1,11,SALSQGAQGYT
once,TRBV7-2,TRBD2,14,ASITGASGVTETQY
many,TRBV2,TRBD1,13,ASSSAGQGRETQY
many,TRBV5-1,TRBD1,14,ASSPRMEGANTEAF
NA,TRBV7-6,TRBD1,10,ASSFGTAEQY
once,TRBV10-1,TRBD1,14,ASSGQRGQGIYEQY
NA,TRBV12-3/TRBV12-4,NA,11,ASSLGRNTEAL
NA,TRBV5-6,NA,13,ASSLGGYRHSPLH
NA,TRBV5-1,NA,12,ASSAIQGGSPLH
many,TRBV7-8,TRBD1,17,ASSLASESQGAPRSEQY
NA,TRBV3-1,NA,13,ASSPYRTATTEAF
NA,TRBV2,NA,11,ASSYRTAYEQY
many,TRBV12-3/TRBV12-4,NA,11,ASSFSGADTQY
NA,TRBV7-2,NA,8,ASSYRGYT
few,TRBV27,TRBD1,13,ASSLSGTGGRAQY
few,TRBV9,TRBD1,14,ASSLFGTGDTGELF
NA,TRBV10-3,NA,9,AISVGETQY
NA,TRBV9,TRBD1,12,ASSPITGDYGYT
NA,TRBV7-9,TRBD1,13,ASSRGEGANSPLH
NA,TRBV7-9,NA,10,ASSLPRSPLH
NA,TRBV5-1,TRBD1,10,ASSHGQGAGS
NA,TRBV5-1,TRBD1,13,ASSPGTAYQDTQY
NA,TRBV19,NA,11,ASSIDRDQPQH
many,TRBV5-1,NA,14,ASKANTGAYMYEQF
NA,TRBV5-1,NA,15,ASSLTRPNQDSYGYT